A single T cell receptor (beta chain) is shown here with its context. Random hexamers were used to reverse transcribe the RNA input (about 0.5 to 1 ug). The TCR beta CDR3 was amplified by immunoSEQ multiplex PCR across 54 Vbeta, 13 Jbeta. From the immunoSEQ multiplex PCR reads, TCRdb called clonotypes with MiXCR, one entry per CDR3 protein. The sample holds around 190,000 distinct CDR3 sequences, approximately 95% seen once. The record originates from a study of CD8 T cells in Susac syndrome. Peripheral blood CD8+ and CD4+ T cells were profiled by TCR beta sequencing. The multiple sclerosis controls comprised treatment-naive patients whose relapsing-remitting disease was stable or active. Per the germline V gene, CDR1 is SGDLS and CDR2 is YYNGEE. V was trimmed by 0 bases and J by 0 bases, leaving 11 bases between them. The CDR3 runs to 16 residues.

The sequencing sample was made of CD8+ T cells from PBMCs. This clonotype was obtained from a human donor with multiple sclerosis. The rearrangement joins TRBV9 to TRBJ2-3; D is ambiguous. DNA for the CDR3: TGTGCCAGCAGCGTAGGGGCGGCTCCTAGCACAGATACGCAGTATTTT. It encodes CASSVGAAPSTDTQYF.